The entry below gives a single T cell receptor (beta chain) sequence along with its context. The antigen is unknown. The data were taken from a study of shared clonotypes between healthy human individuals. General observations from the study: Rarefaction showed that sequencing of sorted subsets was incomplete (despite large depth).

Method: immunoSEQ multiplex PCR; TCRdb's copy keeps in-frame clones and lacks some. The data show about 2.3 million clones, more than 85% seen once. Germline lookup yields CDR1 LGHNA and CDR2 YNFKEQ. CDR3 length: 15 residues. V shed 0 bases, J shed 5 bases, and the junction held 3 bases outside the gene matches. This sequence originates from a man aged 18-30 years in good health. Some clones in this sample may be carry-over from other donors' samples. The chain couples TRBV4-2 to TRBJ2-2; 7 nucleotides agree with TRBD1. The sequenced sample was naive CD4+ T cells from PBMCs. Specified subset: CD45RA+ positively selected. The CDR3 is CASSQEAGGTGELFF. The CDR3 DNA reads as TGTGCCAGCAGCCAAGAGGCAGGGGGAACCGGGGAGCTGTTTTTT.